These 8 T cell receptor beta chains share one sample of origin, sequenced in a study of shared T cell receptors in the human thymus. The table came from immunoSEQ multiplex PCR; TCRdb's copy has only in-frame clones and leaves some out. The sample shows 450,000 to 650,000 clones, around 78% of them seen only once. This sample also belongs to another study, concerning human thymus T cells.

The sample was thymocytes. The receptor set was obtained from a boy younger than two with a congenital heart defect.

This clone was seen just once. The rearrangement links TRBV28 to TRBJ2-7, with 7 bases that match TRBD2. CDR3 length: 14 amino acids. The J segment lost 3 bases and the V segment lost 8 bases, leaving 10 bases of the junction unmatched. Germline-derived CDR1 and CDR2 are MDHEN and SYDVKM. CDR3 region: CASANSAGVYEQYF. The CDR3, as DNA: TGTGCCAGCGCCAACTCGGCGGGAGTCTACGAGCAGTACTTC.

The CDR3 DNA is TGCGCCAGCAGCCAAGGCAGGGGGCGGTTGAACACTGAAGCTTTCTTT. Protein: CASSQGRGRLNTEAFF. The chain uses TRBV4-3 and TRBJ1-1; 8 bases line up with TRBD1. V shed 1 base, J shed 0 bases, and the junction held 4 bases outside the gene matches. Per germline, CDR1 LGHNA and CDR2 YSLEER. The CDR3 is made up of 16 amino acids.

The chain combines TRBV7-3 with TRBJ2-1; D uncertain. With 1 base removed from V and 10 bases from J, the gap between germline ends came to 11 bases. The CDR3 totals 13 residues. Germline V CDR1 and CDR2: SGHTA, FQGTGA. In DNA, the CDR3 is TGTGCCAGCAGCTTAATGACACCTCAAGAGCAGTTCTTC. Amino acid sequence: CASSLMTPQEQFF.

The CDR3 sequence is CASSPPAGGNEQFF. CDR3 in DNA: TGTGCCAGCAGTCCTCCAGCGGGAGGTAATGAGCAGTTCTTC. V gene TRBV5-6 combines with J gene TRBJ2-1; 9 positions match TRBD2. The CDR3 has 14 residues. The germline V gene encodes CDR1 SGHDT and CDR2 YYEEEE. Trimming at V came to 5 bases and at J to 7 bases, leaving 7 bases not matched to a gene.

The chain employs TRBV7-9 and TRBJ2-7; D remains ambiguous. V shed 3 bases and J shed 1 base, with 4 bases lying between them. The CDR3 runs to 12 residues. Germline CDR1 and CDR2: SEHNR and FQNEAQ (reference sequence). The CDR3: CASSFSSYEQYF. The CDR3 nucleotides are TGTGCCAGCAGCTTTAGTTCCTACGAGCAGTACTTC.

The chain combines TRBV9 with TRBJ2-5; no clear D gene. Germline CDR1 reads SGDLS; CDR2 reads YYNGEE. The V and J ends lost 0 bases and 4 bases respectively, with 10 bases between them. This CDR3 is built from 14 residues. This CDR3 reads CASSVGDSGETQYF. For the CDR3, the DNA is TGTGCCAGCAGCGTAGGTGATAGTGGAGAGACCCAGTACTTC.

This rearrangement joins TRBV27 to TRBJ2-3, with 8 bases lining up with TRBD1. This CDR3 has 14 amino acids. The V segment lost 6 bases and the J segment 3 bases; nucleotides outside the gene matches: 5. Germline V gene data show CDR1 as MNHEY and CDR2 as SMNVEV (reference sequence). CDR3 nucleotide sequence: TGTGCCAGCAGCCCGGACAGGGTAACAGATACGCAGTATTTT. Translated: CASSPDRVTDTQYF.

This clone was observed once. The chain employs TRBV27 and TRBJ2-1; 9 bases are shared with TRBD2. Germline values: CDR1 MNHEY, CDR2 SMNVEV (reference sequence). Losses at the gene ends were 2 bases for V and 4 bases for J; bases not matched to a gene: 3. This CDR3 region has 15 residues. In DNA, the CDR3 is TGTGCCAGCAGTTTAGCGGGAGGGGCGTACAATGAGCAGTTCTTC. Its protein product is CASSLAGGAYNEQFF.